This entry concerns a single T cell receptor beta chain. Antigen specificity is unknown. CDR1 SGHDT and CDR2 YYEEEE come from the germline V gene. Between the trimmed V and J ends, which lost 0 bases and 3 bases, there was a span of 10 bases. The CDR3 is made up of 14 amino acids. This entry comes from a study of cytomegalovirus exposure and HLA in healthy donors. Study information: Prior work identified 95 million to 120 million unique TCR beta sequences in 190 million or so T cells.

General study points: Follow-up analysis later connected one missense variant in DCLRE1C with trimming of TCR beta V- and J-genes. A previous analysis found most TCR beta V segments productive roughly 90% or roughly 30% of the time. The classifier reportedly diagnosed cytomegalovirus status with high specificity and sensitivity.

PCR employed 60 Vbeta and 13 Jbeta primers. The method was immunoSEQ multiplex PCR; TCRdb's version includes in-frame clones alone and lacks a portion of them. The profile shows 60,000 to 75,000 clones, approximately 78% of them singletons. This clonotype was obtained from a man in his late teens or twenties in good health and CMV-seropositive. Sequenced input: PBMCs. This chain uses TRBV5-6 with TRBJ2-7; weak D call: TRBD2 (5 bases). CDR3 coding DNA: TGTGCCAGCAGCTTGGCCGGGGATGGCTACGAGCAGTACTTC. This encodes CASSLAGDGYEQYF.